Listed below are T cell receptor beta chains from one sample, sequenced in a study of metastatic and nonmetastatic thyroid tumors. TCRdb re-clonotyped the PCR reads through MiXCR. The profile shows over 15,000 clones, approximately 28% of them singletons. The sequencing input was tumor tissue. These receptors all stem from a female donor with papillary thyroid cancer or a benign thyroid nodule (not recorded which). Some clones in this sample may be carry-over from other donors' samples. Both conserved end residues are part of each CDR3. Each record gives: D gene, V gene, J gene, clone size, CDR3 DNA, CDR3 protein. A D gene is named only where the DNA matches it firmly. For some rows the clone size is stated as once, few or many, or as a class when expanded; others skip it.

D: .
V: TRBV27
J: TRBJ2-2
size: many
DNA: TGTGCCAGCAGTTTTTTAGGGGAAACTGGGGTGGTCACCGGGGAGCTGTTTTTT
CDR3: CASSFLGETGVVTGELFF

D: .
V: TRBV7-9
J: TRBJ2-7
size: .
DNA: TGTGCCAGCAGCCCGAGCTCCTACGAGCAGTACTTC
CDR3: CASSPSSYEQYF

D: .
V: TRBV28
J: TRBJ2-3
size: .
DNA: TGTGCCATTCGTACAGGGATTAGCACAGATACGCAGTATTTT
CDR3: CAIRTGISTDTQYF

D: .
V: TRBV18
J: TRBJ2-3
size: many
DNA: TGTGCCAGCTCACCACAGTTGGGGGTAACGGCAGATACGCAGTATTTT
CDR3: CASSPQLGVTADTQYF

D: TRBD1
V: TRBV15
J: TRBJ1-2
size: medium-sized
DNA: TGTGCCACCAGCAGAGGGCAGGGGGGCTATGGCTACACCTTC
CDR3: CATSRGQGGYGYTF

D: .
V: TRBV18
J: TRBJ2-1
size: many
DNA: TGTGCCAGCTCACCGACGGGACTCCAGTTCTTC
CDR3: CASSPTGLQFF

D: .
V: TRBV5-1
J: TRBJ2-5
size: medium-sized
DNA: TGCGCCAGCAGCTTGCCACAAGAGACCCAGTACTTC
CDR3: CASSLPQETQYF

D: TRBD2
V: TRBV20-1
J: TRBJ2-2
size: .
DNA: TGCAGTGCTAGATCTATGATCCGTACTAGCGGGAGTGGGGAGCTGTTTTTT
CDR3: CSARSMIRTSGSGELFF

D: .
V: TRBV5-1
J: TRBJ1-4
size: .
DNA: TGCGCCAGCCGCCCACAGCCTTCTAATGAAAAACTGTTTTTT
CDR3: CASRPQPSNEKLFF

D: TRBD2
V: TRBV28
J: TRBJ2-7
size: .
DNA: TGTGCCAGCAGTTTAGGACTAGCGGAGAACTACGAGCAGTACTTC
CDR3: CASSLGLAENYEQYF

D: .
V: TRBV11-2
J: TRBJ2-7
size: many
DNA: TGTGCCAGCAGTTCCGGGGGCGACATGGGCGAGCAGTACTTC
CDR3: CASSSGGDMGEQYF

D: .
V: TRBV20-1
J: TRBJ1-1
size: .
DNA: TGCAGTGCTAGAGTCCCTACAGCGAACACTGAAGCTTTCTTT
CDR3: CSARVPTANTEAFF

D: TRBD2
V: TRBV7-2
J: TRBJ2-1
size: many
DNA: TGTGCCAGCACCCCGGGGAGGCGGGAGGATCTCGATGAGCAGTTCTTC
CDR3: CASTPGRREDLDEQFF

D: .
V: TRBV20-1
J: TRBJ2-5
size: .
DNA: TGCAGTGCATTTGGCGGGCTCGGATCGGAGACCCAGTACTTC
CDR3: CSAFGGLGSETQYF

D: .
V: TRBV5-1
J: TRBJ2-5
size: .
DNA: TGCGCCAGCAGCTATCGGCAGGGGAAAGGGGAGACCCAGTACTTC
CDR3: CASSYRQGKGETQYF

D: .
V: TRBV5-1
J: TRBJ2-1
size: .
DNA: TGCGCCAGCAGCTTGGTAGCGGACTCCTACAATGAGCAGTTCTTC
CDR3: CASSLVADSYNEQFF

D: TRBD1
V: TRBV6-4
J: TRBJ2-1
size: few
DNA: TGTGCCAGCAGTGTAGGGACAGGGGGCTACAATGAGCAGTTCTTC
CDR3: CASSVGTGGYNEQFF

D: .
V: TRBV2
J: TRBJ1-5
size: .
DNA: TGTGCCAGCAGAGCGGGACAAGGCAACCAGCCCCAGCATTTT
CDR3: CASRAGQGNQPQHF

D: .
V: TRBV9
J: TRBJ1-3
size: .
DNA: TGTGCCAGCATCACCAGTGGGGATTCCTCTGGAAACACCATATATTTT
CDR3: CASITSGDSSGNTIYF

D: TRBD2
V: TRBV5-1
J: TRBJ2-7
size: medium-sized
DNA: TGCGCCAGCAGCCGGGGGGCTAGCGGGATCGTCTCCTACGAGCAGTACTTC
CDR3: CASSRGASGIVSYEQYF

D: .
V: TRBV24-1
J: TRBJ2-5
size: many
DNA: TGTGCCACCAGTGGTGGAGTCGGGACCCAGTACTTC
CDR3: CATSGGVGTQYF

D: .
V: TRBV19
J: TRBJ1-3
size: .
DNA: TGTGCCAGTAGTATCGGGGACACGGCGGGAAACACCATATATTTT
CDR3: CASSIGDTAGNTIYF

D: .
V: TRBV12-5
J: TRBJ2-2
size: few
DNA: TGTGCTAGTGGCCCTCCCGGGGCAAACACCGGGGAGCTGTTTTTT
CDR3: CASGPPGANTGELFF

D: TRBD2
V: TRBV6-1
J: TRBJ2-7
size: few
DNA: TGTGCCAGCAGTGAAGCTGGCGGGGGGCCTTACGAGCAGTACTTC
CDR3: CASSEAGGGPYEQYF

D: TRBD2
V: TRBV5-1
J: TRBJ2-1
size: many
DNA: TGCGCCAGCAGCGACGGTGGTCTAGCGGTCTACAATGAGCAGTTCTTC
CDR3: CASSDGGLAVYNEQFF

D: TRBD1
V: TRBV27
J: TRBJ1-2
size: .
DNA: TGTGCCAGCAGTTTAGGGACAGGGGGCTATGGCTACACCTTC
CDR3: CASSLGTGGYGYTF

D: TRBD2
V: TRBV19
J: TRBJ2-5
size: many
DNA: TGTGCCAGTAGTATACTGACGGGAGGGAAGGAGACCCAGTACTTC
CDR3: CASSILTGGKETQYF

D: TRBD2
V: TRBV28
J: TRBJ2-7
size: few
DNA: TGCGCCAGCAGCTTAGCGGGAGCTCCTCGTGAGCAGTACTTC
CDR3: CASSLAGAPREQYF

D: .
V: TRBV11-2
J: TRBJ2-1
size: .
DNA: TGTGCCAGCAGCTTCAGACTCGATTTCTCCTACAATGAGCAGTTCTTC
CDR3: CASSFRLDFSYNEQFF

D: .
V: TRBV27
J: TRBJ1-2
size: medium-sized
DNA: TGTGCCAGCAGTTTGGGGCAGAACTATGGCTACACCTTC
CDR3: CASSLGQNYGYTF

D: TRBD1
V: TRBV6-1
J: TRBJ2-1
size: .
DNA: TGTGCCAGCAGAATTCCAACCGGGACAGTATACAATGAGCAGTTCTTC
CDR3: CASRIPTGTVYNEQFF

D: TRBD1
V: TRBV5-1
J: TRBJ1-2
size: .
DNA: TGCGCCAGCCGCTCGGGACAGTCAATCGACTACACCTTC
CDR3: CASRSGQSIDYTF

D: .
V: TRBV4-1
J: TRBJ1-6
size: many
DNA: TGCGCCAGCAGCCTCACTCAGAGCTCCTATAATTCACCCCTCCACTTT
CDR3: CASSLTQSSYNSPLHF

D: .
V: TRBV20-1
J: TRBJ2-1
size: many
DNA: TGCAGTGCTAGCGGAGAGGAGCAGTTCTTC
CDR3: CSASGEEQFF

D: TRBD1
V: TRBV10-1
J: TRBJ2-1
size: many
DNA: TGCGCCAGCAGTGATATTCCTCGGACAGGTACCTACAATGAGCAGTTCTTC
CDR3: CASSDIPRTGTYNEQFF

D: TRBD1
V: TRBV19
J: TRBJ2-4
size: once
DNA: TGTGCCAGTAACACACAGGGGGTCAACATTCAGTACTTC
CDR3: CASNTQGVNIQYF

D: .
V: TRBV5-1
J: TRBJ1-3
size: .
DNA: TGCGCCAGCAGCTTGGACTTCCGAAACACCATATATTTT
CDR3: CASSLDFRNTIYF

D: .
V: TRBV7-3
J: TRBJ2-3
size: many
DNA: TGTGCCAGCAGCCTACGGGAGAGAGATACGCAGTATTTT
CDR3: CASSLRERDTQYF

D: .
V: TRBV28
J: TRBJ1-3
size: medium-sized
DNA: TGTGCCAGCAGTTTATTAGGTTTTCAGGGCTCTGGAAACACCATATATTTT
CDR3: CASSLLGFQGSGNTIYF

D: TRBD2
V: TRBV20-1
J: TRBJ2-7
size: .
DNA: TGCAGTGCTAGTGGACTAGCCGACTACGAGCAGTACTTC
CDR3: CSASGLADYEQYF

D: .
V: TRBV2
J: TRBJ1-2
size: .
DNA: TGTGCCAGCAGTGGCTCAGCGCAGGGCGATGGCTACACCTTC
CDR3: CASSGSAQGDGYTF

D: TRBD2
V: TRBV20-1
J: TRBJ2-1
size: .
DNA: TGCAGTGCTGGGGGGGAGTGGGACGAGCAGTTCTTC
CDR3: CSAGGEWDEQFF

D: .
V: TRBV5-1
J: TRBJ2-7
size: .
DNA: TGCGCCAGCAGCTTGGCTAGGGTGGAAGAGCAGTACTTC
CDR3: CASSLARVEEQYF

D: TRBD2
V: TRBV6-2/TRBV6-3
J: TRBJ2-5
size: many
DNA: TGTGCCAGCAGTTACACAGCACGACTAGCGGGAGGGGAGACCCAGTACTTC
CDR3: CASSYTARLAGGETQYF

D: .
V: TRBV19
J: TRBJ2-5
size: few
DNA: TGTTCCAGTACCGATGCCCTAGAGACCCATTACTTC
CDR3: CSSTDALETHYF